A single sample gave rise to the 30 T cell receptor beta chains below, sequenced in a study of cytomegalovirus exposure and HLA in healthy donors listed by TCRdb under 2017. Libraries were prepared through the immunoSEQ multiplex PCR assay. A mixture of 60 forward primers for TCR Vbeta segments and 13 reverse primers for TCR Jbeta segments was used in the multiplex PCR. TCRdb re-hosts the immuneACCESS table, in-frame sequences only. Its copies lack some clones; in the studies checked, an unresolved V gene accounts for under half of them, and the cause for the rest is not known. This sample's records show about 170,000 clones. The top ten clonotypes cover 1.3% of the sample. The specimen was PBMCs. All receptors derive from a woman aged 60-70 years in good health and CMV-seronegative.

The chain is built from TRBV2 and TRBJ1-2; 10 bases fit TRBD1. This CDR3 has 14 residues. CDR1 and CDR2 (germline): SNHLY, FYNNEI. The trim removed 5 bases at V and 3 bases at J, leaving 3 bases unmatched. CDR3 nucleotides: TGTGCCAGCAGTTGGGACAGGGGCGACTATGGCTACACCTTC. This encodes CASSWDRGDYGYTF.

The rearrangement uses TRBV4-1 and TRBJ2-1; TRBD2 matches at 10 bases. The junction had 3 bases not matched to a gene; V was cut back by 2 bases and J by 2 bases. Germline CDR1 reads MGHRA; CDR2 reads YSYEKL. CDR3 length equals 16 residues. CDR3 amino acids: CASSQTLAGTYNEQFF. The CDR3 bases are TGCGCCAGCAGCCAAACACTAGCGGGAACCTACAATGAGCAGTTCTTC.

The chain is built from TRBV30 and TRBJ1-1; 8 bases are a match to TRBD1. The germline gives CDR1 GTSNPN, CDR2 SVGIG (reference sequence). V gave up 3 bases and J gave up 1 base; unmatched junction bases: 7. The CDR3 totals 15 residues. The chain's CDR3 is CAWRAQGAKNTEAFF. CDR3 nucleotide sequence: TGTGCCTGGAGAGCGCAGGGGGCCAAGAACACTGAAGCTTTCTTT.

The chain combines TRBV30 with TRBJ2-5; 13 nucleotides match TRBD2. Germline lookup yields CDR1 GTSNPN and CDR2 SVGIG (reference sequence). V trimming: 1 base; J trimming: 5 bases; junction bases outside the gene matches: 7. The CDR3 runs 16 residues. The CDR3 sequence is CAWSATSGRAGETQYF. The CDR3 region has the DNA TGTGCCTGGAGTGCCACTAGCGGGAGGGCCGGGGAGACCCAGTACTTC. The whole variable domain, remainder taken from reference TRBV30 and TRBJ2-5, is SQTIHQWPATLVQPVGSPLSLECTVEGTSNPNLYWYRQAAGRGLQLLFYSVGIGQISSEVPQNLSASRPQDRQFILSSKKLLLSDSGFYLCAWSATSGRAGETQYFGPGTRLLVL.

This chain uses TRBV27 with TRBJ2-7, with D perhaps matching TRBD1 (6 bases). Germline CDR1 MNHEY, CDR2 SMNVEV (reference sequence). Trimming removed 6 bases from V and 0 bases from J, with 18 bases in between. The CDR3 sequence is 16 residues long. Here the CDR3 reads CASSVTLGQFSYEQYF. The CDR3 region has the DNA TGTGCCAGCAGCGTAACCCTAGGACAGTTCTCCTACGAGCAGTACTTC.

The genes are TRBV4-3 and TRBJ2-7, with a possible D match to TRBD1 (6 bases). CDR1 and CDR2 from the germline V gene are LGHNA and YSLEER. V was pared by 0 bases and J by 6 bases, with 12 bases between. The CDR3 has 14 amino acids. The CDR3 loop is CASSQETGKSEQYF. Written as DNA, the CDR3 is TGCGCCAGCAGCCAAGAAACAGGGAAAAGCGAGCAGTACTTC.

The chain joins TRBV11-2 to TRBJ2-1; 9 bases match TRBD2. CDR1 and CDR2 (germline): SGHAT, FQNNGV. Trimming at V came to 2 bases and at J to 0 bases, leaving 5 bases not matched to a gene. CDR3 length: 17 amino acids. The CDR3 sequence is CASSLLAGVSSYNEQFF. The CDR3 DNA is TGTGCCAGCAGCTTATTAGCGGGAGTCAGCTCCTACAATGAGCAGTTCTTC. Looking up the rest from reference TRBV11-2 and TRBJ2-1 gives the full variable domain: EAGVAQSPRYKIIEKRQSVAFWCNPISGHATLYWYQQILGQGPKLLIQFQNNGVVDDSQLPKDRFSAERLKGVDSTLKIQPAKLEDSAVYLCASSLLAGVSSYNEQFFGPGTRLTVL.

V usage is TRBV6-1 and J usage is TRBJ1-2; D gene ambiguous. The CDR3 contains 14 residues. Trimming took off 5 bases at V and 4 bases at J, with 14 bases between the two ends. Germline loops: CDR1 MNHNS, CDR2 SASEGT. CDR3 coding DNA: TGTGCCAGCAGTTGGGCCGGGATTCTCTATGGCTACACCTTC. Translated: CASSWAGILYGYTF.

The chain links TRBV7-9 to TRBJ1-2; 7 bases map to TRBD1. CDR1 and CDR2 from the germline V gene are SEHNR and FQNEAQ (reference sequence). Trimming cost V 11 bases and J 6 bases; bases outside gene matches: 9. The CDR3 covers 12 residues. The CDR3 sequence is CAPETGLDGYTF. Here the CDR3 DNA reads TGTGCCCCCGAGACAGGGTTGGATGGCTACACCTTC. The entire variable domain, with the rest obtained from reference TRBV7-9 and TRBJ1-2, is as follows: DTGVSQNPRHKITKRGQNVTFRCDPISEHNRLYWYRQTLGQGPEFLTYFQNEAQLEKSRLLSDRFSAERPKGSFSTLEIQRTEQGDSAMYLCAPETGLDGYTFGSGTRLTVV.

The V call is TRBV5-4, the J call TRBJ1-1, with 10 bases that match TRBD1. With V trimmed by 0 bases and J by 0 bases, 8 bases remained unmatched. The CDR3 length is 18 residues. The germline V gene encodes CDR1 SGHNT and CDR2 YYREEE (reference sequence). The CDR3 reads CASSLEPGGQGMNTEAFF. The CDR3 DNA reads TGTGCCAGCAGCTTGGAACCAGGGGGACAGGGGATGAACACTGAAGCTTTCTTT.

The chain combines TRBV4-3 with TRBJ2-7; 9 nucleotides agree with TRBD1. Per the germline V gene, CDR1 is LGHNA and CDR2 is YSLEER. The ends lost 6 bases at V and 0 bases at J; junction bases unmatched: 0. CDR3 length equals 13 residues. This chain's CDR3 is CASRDRGSYEQYF. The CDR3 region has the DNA TGCGCCAGCAGGGACAGGGGCTCCTACGAGCAGTACTTC.

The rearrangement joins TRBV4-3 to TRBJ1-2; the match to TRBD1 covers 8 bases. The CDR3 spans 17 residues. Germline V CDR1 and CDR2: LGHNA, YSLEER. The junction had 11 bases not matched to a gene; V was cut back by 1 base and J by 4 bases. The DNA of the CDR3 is TGCGCCAGCAGCCAAGGAGGATTACAGGGGGGACTCTATGGCTACACCTTC. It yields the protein CASSQGGLQGGLYGYTF.

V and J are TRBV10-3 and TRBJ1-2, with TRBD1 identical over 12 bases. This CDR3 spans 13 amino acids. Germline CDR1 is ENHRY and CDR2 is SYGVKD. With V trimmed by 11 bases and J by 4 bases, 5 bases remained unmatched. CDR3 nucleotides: TGTGCCTCGGGACAGGGGGCCGGCTATGGCTACACCTTC. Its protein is CASGQGAGYGYTF.

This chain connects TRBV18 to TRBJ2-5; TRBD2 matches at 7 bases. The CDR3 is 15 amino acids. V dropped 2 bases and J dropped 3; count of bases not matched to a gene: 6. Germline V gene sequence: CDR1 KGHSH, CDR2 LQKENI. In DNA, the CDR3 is TGTGCCAGCTCACCAAGCAAGCGGGGAGAAGAGACCCAGTACTTC. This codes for CASSPSKRGEETQYF.

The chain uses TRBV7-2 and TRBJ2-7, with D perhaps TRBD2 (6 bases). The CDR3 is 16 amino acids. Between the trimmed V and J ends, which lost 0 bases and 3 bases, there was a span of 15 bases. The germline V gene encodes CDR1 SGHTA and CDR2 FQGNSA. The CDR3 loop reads CASSLAPGDDGYEQYF. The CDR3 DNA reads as TGTGCCAGCAGCTTAGCACCGGGGGACGATGGCTACGAGCAGTACTTC.

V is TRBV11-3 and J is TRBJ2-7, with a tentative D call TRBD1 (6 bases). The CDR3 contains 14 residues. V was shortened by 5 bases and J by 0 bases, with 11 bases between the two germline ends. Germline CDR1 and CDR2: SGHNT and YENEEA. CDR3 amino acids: CASSPRGGSYEQYF. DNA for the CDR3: TGTGCCAGCAGCCCTAGAGGGGGCTCCTACGAGCAGTACTTC.

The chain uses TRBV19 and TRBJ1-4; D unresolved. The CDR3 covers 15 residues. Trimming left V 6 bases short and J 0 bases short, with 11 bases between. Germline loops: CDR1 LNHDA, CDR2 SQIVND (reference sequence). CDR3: CASRLIESTNEKLFF. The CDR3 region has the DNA TGTGCCAGTAGGCTGATCGAGTCAACTAATGAAAAACTGTTTTTT.

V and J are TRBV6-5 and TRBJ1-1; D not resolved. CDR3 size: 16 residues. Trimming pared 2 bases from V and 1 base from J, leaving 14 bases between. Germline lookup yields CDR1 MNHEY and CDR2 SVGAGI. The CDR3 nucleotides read TGTGCCAGCAGTTACGGTTCCGGGATAGCGAACACTGAAGCTTTCTTT. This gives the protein CASSYGSGIANTEAFF.

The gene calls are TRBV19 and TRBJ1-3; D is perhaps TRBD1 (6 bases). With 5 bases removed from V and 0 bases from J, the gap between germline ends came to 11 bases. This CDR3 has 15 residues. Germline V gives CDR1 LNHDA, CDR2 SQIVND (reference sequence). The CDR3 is CASSARDTSGNTIYF. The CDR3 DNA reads TGTGCCAGTAGTGCCCGGGACACCTCTGGAAACACCATATATTTT.

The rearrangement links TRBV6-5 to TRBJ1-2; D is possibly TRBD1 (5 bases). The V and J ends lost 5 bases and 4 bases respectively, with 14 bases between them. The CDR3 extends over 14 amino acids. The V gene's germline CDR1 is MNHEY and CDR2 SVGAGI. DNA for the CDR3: TGTGCCAGCAGTAGACCCAGGGTCCCCTATGGCTACACCTTC. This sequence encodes CASSRPRVPYGYTF.

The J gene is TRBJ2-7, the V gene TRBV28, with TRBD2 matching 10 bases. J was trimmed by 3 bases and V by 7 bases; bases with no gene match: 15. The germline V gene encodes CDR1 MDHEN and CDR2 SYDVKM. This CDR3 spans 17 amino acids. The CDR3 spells CASKDSRASGRLYEQYF. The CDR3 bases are TGTGCCAGCAAAGACTCTCGGGCTAGCGGGAGACTCTACGAGCAGTACTTC.

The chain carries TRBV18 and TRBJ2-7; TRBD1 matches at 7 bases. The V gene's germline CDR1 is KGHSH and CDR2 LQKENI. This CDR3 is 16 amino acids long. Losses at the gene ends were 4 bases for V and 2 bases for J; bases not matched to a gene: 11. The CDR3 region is CASSLEQGVPAYEQYF. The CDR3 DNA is TGTGCCAGCTCACTGGAGCAGGGGGTTCCAGCCTACGAGCAGTACTTC. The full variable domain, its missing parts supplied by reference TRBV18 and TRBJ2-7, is NAGVMQNPRHLVRRRGQEARLRCSPMKGHSHVYWYRQLPEEGLKFMVYLQKENIIDESGMPKERFSAEFPKEGPSILRIQQVVRGDSAAYFCASSLEQGVPAYEQYFGPGTRLTVT.

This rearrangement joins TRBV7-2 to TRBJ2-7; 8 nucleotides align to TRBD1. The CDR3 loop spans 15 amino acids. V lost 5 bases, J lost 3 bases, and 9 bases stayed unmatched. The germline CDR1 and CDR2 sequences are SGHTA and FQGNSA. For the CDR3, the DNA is TGTGCCAGCAGCCCCGGCAGGGGGCAAGTCTACGAGCAGTACTTC. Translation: CASSPGRGQVYEQYF.

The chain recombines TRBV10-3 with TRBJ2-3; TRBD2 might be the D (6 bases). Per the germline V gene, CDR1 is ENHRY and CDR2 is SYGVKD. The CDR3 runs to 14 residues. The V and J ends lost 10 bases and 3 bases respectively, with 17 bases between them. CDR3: CATDKAAGTDTQYF. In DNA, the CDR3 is TGTGCCACCGACAAAGCGGCGGGGACAGATACGCAGTATTTT.

The CDR3 reads CASSFGLGETQYF. In DNA form, the CDR3 reads TGCGCCAGCAGCTTTGGACTAGGGGAGACCCAGTACTTC. The rearrangement links TRBV5-1 to TRBJ2-5; 7 bases align to TRBD2. This CDR3 contains 13 residues. Germline CDR1 is SGHRS and CDR2 is YFSETQ. V lost 2 bases to trimming and J lost 5 bases; unmatched junction nucleotides: 3.

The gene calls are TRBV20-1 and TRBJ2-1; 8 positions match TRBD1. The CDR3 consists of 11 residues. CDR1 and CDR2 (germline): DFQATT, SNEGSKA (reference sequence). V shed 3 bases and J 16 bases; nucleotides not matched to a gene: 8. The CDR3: CSASRGQEGFF. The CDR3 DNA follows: TGCAGTGCTAGTAGGGGACAGGAGGGATTCTTC.

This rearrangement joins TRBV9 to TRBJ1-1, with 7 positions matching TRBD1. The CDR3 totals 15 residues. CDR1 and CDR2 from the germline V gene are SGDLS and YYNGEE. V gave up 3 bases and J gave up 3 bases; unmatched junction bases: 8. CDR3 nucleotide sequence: TGTGCCAGCAGCGCCTCGGGACAGTCTCACACTGAAGCTTTCTTT. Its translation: CASSASGQSHTEAFF.

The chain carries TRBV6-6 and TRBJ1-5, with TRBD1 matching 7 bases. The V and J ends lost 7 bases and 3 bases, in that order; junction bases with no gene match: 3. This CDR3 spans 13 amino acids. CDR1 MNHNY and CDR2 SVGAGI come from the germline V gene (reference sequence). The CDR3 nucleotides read TGTGCCAGCATTGACAGGGTCAATCAGCCCCAGCATTTT. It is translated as CASIDRVNQPQHF.

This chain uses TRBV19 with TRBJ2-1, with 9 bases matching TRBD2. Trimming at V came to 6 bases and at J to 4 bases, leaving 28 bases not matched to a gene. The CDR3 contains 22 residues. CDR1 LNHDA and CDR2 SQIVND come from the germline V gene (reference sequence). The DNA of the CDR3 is TGTGCCAGTAGAAACTCAGACAGGTGGGTAGCGGGAGAAGCCCTTCGTTACAATGAGCAGTTCTTC. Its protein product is CASRNSDRWVAGEALRYNEQFF.

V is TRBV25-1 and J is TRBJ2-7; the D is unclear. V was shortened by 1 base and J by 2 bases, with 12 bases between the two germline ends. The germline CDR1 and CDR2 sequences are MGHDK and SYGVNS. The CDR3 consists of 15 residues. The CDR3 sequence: CASSESTGGPYEQYF. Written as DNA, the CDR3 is TGTGCCAGCAGTGAATCCACCGGTGGTCCCTACGAGCAGTACTTC.